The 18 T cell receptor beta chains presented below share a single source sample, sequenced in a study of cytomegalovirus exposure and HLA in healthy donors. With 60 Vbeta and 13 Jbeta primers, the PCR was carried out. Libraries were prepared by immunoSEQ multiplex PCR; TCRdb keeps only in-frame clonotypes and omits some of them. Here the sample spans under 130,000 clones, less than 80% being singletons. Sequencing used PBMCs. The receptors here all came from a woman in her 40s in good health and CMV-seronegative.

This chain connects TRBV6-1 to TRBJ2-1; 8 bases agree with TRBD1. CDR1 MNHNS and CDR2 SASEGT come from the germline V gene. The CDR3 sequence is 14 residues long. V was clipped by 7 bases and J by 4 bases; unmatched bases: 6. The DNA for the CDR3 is TGTGCCAGCAAAGGGGACAGGTTTTACAATGAGCAGTTCTTC. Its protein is CASKGDRFYNEQFF.

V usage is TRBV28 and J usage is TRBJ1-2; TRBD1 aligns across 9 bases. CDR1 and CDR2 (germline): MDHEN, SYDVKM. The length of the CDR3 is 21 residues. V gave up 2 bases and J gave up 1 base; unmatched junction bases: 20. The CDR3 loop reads CASSLGGSSLRSTGGNYGYTF. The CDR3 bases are TGTGCCAGCAGTTTAGGAGGGAGTAGCCTTAGGTCGACAGGGGGTAACTATGGCTACACCTTC.

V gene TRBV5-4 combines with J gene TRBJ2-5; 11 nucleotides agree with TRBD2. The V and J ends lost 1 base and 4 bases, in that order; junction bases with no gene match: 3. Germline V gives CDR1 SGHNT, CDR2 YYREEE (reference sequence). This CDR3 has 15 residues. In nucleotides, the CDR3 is TGTGCCAGCAGCTTGATTAGCGGGAGGGGAGAGACCCAGTACTTC. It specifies CASSLISGRGETQYF.

Here the CDR3 reads CSARDVQPQHF. CDR3 DNA: TGCAGTGCTAGAGACGTCCAGCCCCAGCATTTT. This chain links TRBV20-1 with TRBJ1-5; no clear D gene. This CDR3 is 11 amino acids long. V dropped 0 bases and J dropped 7 bases, with 4 bases sitting between them. Per germline, CDR1 DFQATT and CDR2 SNEGSKA (reference sequence).

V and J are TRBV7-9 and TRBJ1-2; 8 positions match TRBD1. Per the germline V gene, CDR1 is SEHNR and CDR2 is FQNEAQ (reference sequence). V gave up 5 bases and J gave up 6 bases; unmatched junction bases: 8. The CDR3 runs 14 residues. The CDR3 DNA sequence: TGTGCCAGCAGCCCGTCGACAGGGGCGGATGGCTACACCTTC. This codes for CASSPSTGADGYTF. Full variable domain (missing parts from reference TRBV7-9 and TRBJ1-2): DTGVSQNPRHKITKRGQNVTFRCDPISEHNRLYWYRQTLGQGPEFLTYFQNEAQLEKSRLLSDRFSAERPKGSFSTLEIQRTEQGDSAMYLCASSPSTGADGYTFGSGTRLTVV.

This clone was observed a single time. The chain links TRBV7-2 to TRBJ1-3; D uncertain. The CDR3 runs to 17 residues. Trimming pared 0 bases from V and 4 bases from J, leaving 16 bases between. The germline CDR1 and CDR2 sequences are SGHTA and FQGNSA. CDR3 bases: TGTGCCAGCAGCTTAGCCGTCCCCGTGGGCGGGGGAAACACCATATATTTT. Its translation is CASSLAVPVGGGNTIYF. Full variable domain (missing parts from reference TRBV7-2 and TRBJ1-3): GAGVSQSPSNKVTEKGKDVELRCDPISGHTALYWYRQSLGQGLEFLIYFQGNSAPDKSGLPSDRFSAERTGGSVSTLTIQRTQQEDSAVYLCASSLAVPVGGGNTIYFGEGSWLTVV.

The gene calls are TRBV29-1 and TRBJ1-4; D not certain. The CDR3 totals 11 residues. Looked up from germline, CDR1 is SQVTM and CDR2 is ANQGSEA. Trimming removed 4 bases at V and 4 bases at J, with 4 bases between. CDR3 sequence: CSVGHNEKLFF. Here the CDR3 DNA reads TGCAGCGTTGGGCATAATGAAAAACTGTTTTTT.

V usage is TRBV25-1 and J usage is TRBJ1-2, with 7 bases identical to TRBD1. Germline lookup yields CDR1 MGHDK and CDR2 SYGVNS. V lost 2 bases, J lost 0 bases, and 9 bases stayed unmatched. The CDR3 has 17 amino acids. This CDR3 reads CASSEVIHTGANYGYTF. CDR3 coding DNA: TGTGCCAGCAGTGAAGTTATCCATACAGGGGCTAACTATGGCTACACCTTC.

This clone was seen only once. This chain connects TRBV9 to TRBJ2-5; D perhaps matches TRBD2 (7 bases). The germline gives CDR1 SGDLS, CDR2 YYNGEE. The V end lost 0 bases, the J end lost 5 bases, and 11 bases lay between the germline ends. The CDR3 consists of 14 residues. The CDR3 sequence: CASSVAGGGETQYF. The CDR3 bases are TGTGCCAGCAGCGTAGCGGGGGGCGGCGAGACCCAGTACTTC.

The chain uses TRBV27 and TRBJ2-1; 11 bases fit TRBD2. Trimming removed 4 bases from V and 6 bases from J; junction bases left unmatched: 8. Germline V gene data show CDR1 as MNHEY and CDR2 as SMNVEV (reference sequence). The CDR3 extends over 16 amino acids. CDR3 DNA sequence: TGTGCCAGCAGTTCGCCACTAGCGGGAGCGGGCAATGAGCAGTTCTTC. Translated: CASSSPLAGAGNEQFF.

Written as DNA, the CDR3 is TGTGCCAGCAGCTTGGTGGCAGGGGGCGAGGTGCAGTACTTC. Encoded protein: CASSLVAGGEVQYF. V and J are TRBV5-4 and TRBJ2-5, with TRBD1 identical over 8 bases. The CDR3 length is 14 residues. Germline V CDR1 and CDR2: SGHNT, YYREEE (reference sequence). Trimming removed 0 bases from V and 11 bases from J; junction bases left unmatched: 9.

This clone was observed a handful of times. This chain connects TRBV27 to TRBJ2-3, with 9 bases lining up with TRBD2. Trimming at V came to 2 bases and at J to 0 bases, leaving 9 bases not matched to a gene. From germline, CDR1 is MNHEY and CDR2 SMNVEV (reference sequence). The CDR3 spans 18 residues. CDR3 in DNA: TGTGCCAGCAGTTTAAGCCCCGGGACTAGCTATAGCACAGATACGCAGTATTTT. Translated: CASSLSPGTSYSTDTQYF.

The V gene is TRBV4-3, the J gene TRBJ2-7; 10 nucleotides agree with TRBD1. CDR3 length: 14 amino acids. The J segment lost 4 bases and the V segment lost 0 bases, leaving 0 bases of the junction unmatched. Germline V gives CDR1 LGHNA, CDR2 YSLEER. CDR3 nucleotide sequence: TGCGCCAGCAGCCAAGAGGGACAGGGGTACGAGCAGTACTTC. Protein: CASSQEGQGYEQYF.

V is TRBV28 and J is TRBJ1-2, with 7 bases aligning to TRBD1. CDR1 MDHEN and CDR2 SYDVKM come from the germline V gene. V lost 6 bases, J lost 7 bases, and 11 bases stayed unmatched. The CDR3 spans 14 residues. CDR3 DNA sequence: TGTGCCAGCAGAATAGACAGGGCGATAGGTGGCTACACCTTC. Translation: CASRIDRAIGGYTF.

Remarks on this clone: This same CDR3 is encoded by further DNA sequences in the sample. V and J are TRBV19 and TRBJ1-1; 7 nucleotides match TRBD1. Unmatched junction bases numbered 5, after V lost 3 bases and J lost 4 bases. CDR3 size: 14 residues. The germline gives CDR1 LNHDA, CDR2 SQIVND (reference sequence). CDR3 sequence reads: CASSIQGVGTEAFF. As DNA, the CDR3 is TGTGCCAGTAGTATTCAGGGGGTCGGCACTGAAGCTTTCTTT.

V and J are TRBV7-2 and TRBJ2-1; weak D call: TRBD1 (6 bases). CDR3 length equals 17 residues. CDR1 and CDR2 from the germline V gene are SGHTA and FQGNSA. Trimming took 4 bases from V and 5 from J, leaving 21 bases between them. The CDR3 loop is CASSSTPTGMFNNEQFF. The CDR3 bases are TGTGCCAGCAGCTCTACGCCGACAGGTATGTTCAACAATGAGCAGTTCTTC.

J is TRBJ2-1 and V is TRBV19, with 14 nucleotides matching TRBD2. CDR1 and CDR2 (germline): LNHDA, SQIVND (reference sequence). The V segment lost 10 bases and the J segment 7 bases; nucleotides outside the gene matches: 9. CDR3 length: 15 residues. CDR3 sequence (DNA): TGTGCCACGACAGGACTAGCGGGGGGCCCAAATGAGCAGTTCTTC. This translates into CATTGLAGGPNEQFF. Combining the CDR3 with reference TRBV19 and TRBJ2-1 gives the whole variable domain DGGITQSPKYLFRKEGQNVTLSCEQNLNHDAMYWYRQDPGQGLRLIYYSQIVNDFQKGDIAEGYSVSREKKESFPLTVTSAQKNPTAFYLCATTGLAGGPNEQFFGPGTRLTVL.

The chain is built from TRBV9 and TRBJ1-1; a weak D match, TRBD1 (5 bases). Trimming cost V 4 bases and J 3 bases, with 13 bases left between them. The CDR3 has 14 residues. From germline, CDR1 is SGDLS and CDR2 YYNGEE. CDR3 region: CASSPAGGDTEAFF. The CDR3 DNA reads TGTGCCAGCAGCCCAGCCGGGGGGGACACTGAAGCTTTCTTT. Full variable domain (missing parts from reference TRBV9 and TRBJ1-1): DSGVTQTPKHLITATGQRVTLRCSPRSGDLSVYWYQQSLDQGLQFLIQYYNGEERAKGNILERFSAQQFPDLHSELNLSSLELGDSALYFCASSPAGGDTEAFFGQGTRLTVV.